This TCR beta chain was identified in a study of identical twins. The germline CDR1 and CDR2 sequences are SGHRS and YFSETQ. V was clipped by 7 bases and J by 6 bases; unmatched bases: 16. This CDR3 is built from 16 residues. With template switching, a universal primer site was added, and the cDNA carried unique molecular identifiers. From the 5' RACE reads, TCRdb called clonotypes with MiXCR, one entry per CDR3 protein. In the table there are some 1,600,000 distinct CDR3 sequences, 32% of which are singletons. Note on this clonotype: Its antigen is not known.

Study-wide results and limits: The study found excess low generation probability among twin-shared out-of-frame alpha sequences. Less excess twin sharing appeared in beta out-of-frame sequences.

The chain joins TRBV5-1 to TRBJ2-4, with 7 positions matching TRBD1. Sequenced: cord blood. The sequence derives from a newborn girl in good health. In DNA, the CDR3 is TGCGCCAGCTGCGGTTGGCCAAGGGGGCTAGGAAACATTCAGTACTTC. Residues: CASCGWPRGLGNIQYF.